This T cell receptor beta chain was sequenced in a study of beta chain features in type 1 diabetes. Broader study findings: People with Type 1 diabetes carried modestly yet significantly shorter TCRB CDR3s in all four CD4+ subsets.

In germline, CDR1 is SGHTA, CDR2 FQGTGA. This CDR3 is 15 amino acids long. Trimming removed 2 bases from V and 2 bases from J; junction bases left unmatched: 5. Sequenced material consisted of expressed TCRB transcripts (all of the isolated RNA was reverse transcribed). Profiling relied on immunoSEQ multiplex PCR, and the TCRdb table lists in-frame clones only, not all of them. The table shows under 350,000 clones, with 13% to 15% occurring only once. This clone was counted between two and nine times. Its cognate antigen is unknown. The sequence was collected from a young man with type 1 diabetes. J is TRBJ2-7 and V is TRBV7-3; 8 bases fit TRBD1. Sequencing input: naive CD4+ T cells from blood. The CDR3 nucleotides are TGTGCCAGCAGCTTATATCTCAGGGGGCCCTACGAGCAGTACTTC. It yields the protein CASSLYLRGPYEQYF. Using reference TRBV7-3 and TRBJ2-7 for the parts outside the CDR3, the full variable domain is GAGVSQTPSNKVTEKGKYVELRCDPISGHTALYWYRQSLGQGPEFLIYFQGTGAADDSGLPNDRFFAVRPEGSVSTLKIQRTERGDSAVYLCASSLYLRGPYEQYFGPGTRLTVT.